A single sample gave rise to the 31 T cell receptor beta chains below, sequenced in a study of T cell repertoires in cytomegalovirus infection. TCRdb analysed the reads with MiXCR anew, one entry per CDR3 protein. The sample yields roughly 70,000 distinct CDR3 sequences, 20% to 25% seen once. Their recognized antigens are unknown. This specimen consisted of CD8+ T cells from cultured PBMCs, obtained from culture after CMV antigen stimulation. The receptors originated from a human donor in good health (CMV status not recorded). Some clones in this sample may be carry-over from other donors' samples.

The chain employs TRBV12-3 or TRBV12-4 and TRBJ2-7; D gene unclear. The CDR3 has 15 amino acids. Trimming took 3 bases from V and 3 from J, leaving 15 bases between them. In nucleotides, the CDR3 is TGTGCCAGCAGTTTTGGGGATTCGTTAAGCTACGAGCAGTACTTC. Protein product: CASSFGDSLSYEQYF.

This clonotype was seen at least ten times. The chain uses TRBV11-2 and TRBJ1-6, with D possibly being TRBD1 (5 bases). Trimming stripped 3 bases from V and 4 bases from J, with 13 bases between. CDR3 length equals 16 residues. Per the germline V gene, CDR1 is SGHAT and CDR2 is FQNNGV. The CDR3 loop reads CASSLRTLRYNSPLHF. CDR3 nucleotides: TGTGCCAGCAGCTTGAGGACACTGAGGTATAATTCACCCCTCCACTTT.

Concerning this clonotype: The junction differs from germline at one of its ends, possibly a read error. This sequence joins TRBV27 and TRBJ1-5; 9 bases fit TRBD1. Germline V gene lookup returns CDR1 MNHEY and CDR2 SMNVEV (reference sequence). CDR3 length: 14 amino acids. The CDR3 bases are TGTGCCAGCAGTATATCTCCGGGACAGGGGCCCCAGCATTTT. Translation: CASSISPGQGPQHF.

This clonotype was picked up a small number of times. The chain links TRBV12-3 or TRBV12-4 to TRBJ1-2; 7 bases are shared with TRBD1. V gave up 6 bases and J gave up 2 bases; unmatched junction bases: 9. The CDR3 extends over 15 amino acids. The CDR3 region has the DNA TGTGCCAGCAGCCCAGGACAGGAACTGAACTATGGCTACACCTTC. Translated: CASSPGQELNYGYTF.

The chain is built from TRBV28 and TRBJ2-2, with D perhaps matching TRBD1 (6 bases). Trimming removed 2 bases at V and 5 bases at J, with 9 bases between. Per germline, CDR1 MDHEN and CDR2 SYDVKM. The CDR3 spans 14 residues. CDR3 in DNA: TGTGCCAGCAGTTTAGCCGGACAGACCGGGGAGCTGTTTTTT. Protein product: CASSLAGQTGELFF.

The chain couples TRBV7-4 to TRBJ1-1; no reliable D call. The CDR3 loop spans 14 amino acids. V lost 1 base and J lost 0, with 6 bases in between. Germline CDR1 SGHVT, CDR2 SQSDAQ. In DNA form, the CDR3 reads TGTGCCAGCAGCTTAGTTCAGGTGAACACTGAAGCTTTCTTT. Protein product: CASSLVQVNTEAFF.

The CDR3 is CASSLLQGLATEAFF. The CDR3 nucleotides read TGCGCCAGCAGCCTCCTACAGGGTTTAGCCACTGAAGCTTTCTTT. The rearrangement links TRBV4-1 to TRBJ1-1, with D tentatively TRBD1 (6 bases). Germline values: CDR1 MGHRA, CDR2 YSYEKL. The CDR3 has 15 residues. Deletions cut 4 bases from V and 4 bases from J, with 16 bases between.

This sequence joins TRBV7-2 and TRBJ2-5, with TRBD2 matching 8 bases. Germline assignment: CDR1 SGHTA and CDR2 FQGNSA. CDR3 size: 15 residues. Trimming took 3 bases from V and 2 from J; bases not matched to a gene: 5. CDR3 coding DNA: TGTGCCAGCAGCTTGACGGCGGGGGGACAAGAGACCCAGTACTTC. Its protein product is CASSLTAGGQETQYF.

The genes are TRBV4-1 and TRBJ1-5, with 7 bases fitting TRBD1. The CDR3 totals 15 residues. Germline trimming cut 3 bases from V and 0 bases from J; bases unmatched to any gene: 2. Germline assignment: CDR1 MGHRA and CDR2 YSYEKL. The CDR3 region is CASSHRQGSNQPQHF. Written as DNA, the CDR3 is TGCGCCAGCAGCCACAGACAGGGTAGCAATCAGCCCCAGCATTTT.

This sequence joins TRBV27 and TRBJ1-5, with a possible D match to TRBD1 (5 bases). V lost 7 bases and J 0 bases, leaving 13 bases between the germline ends. Germline CDR1 reads MNHEY; CDR2 reads SMNVEV (reference sequence). There are 15 residues in the CDR3. The CDR3 nucleotides read TGTGCCAGCAATATTAGGGGATATAGCAATCAGCCCCAGCATTTT. The encoded protein is CASNIRGYSNQPQHF.

This clonotype was seen a few times. The gene calls are TRBV4-1 and TRBJ2-7, with TRBD2 as a possible D gene (6 bases). CDR1 MGHRA and CDR2 YSYEKL come from the germline V gene. The V end was cut by 1 base, the J end by 2 bases, with 12 bases between. The CDR3 contains 15 residues. In DNA, the CDR3 is TGCGCCAGCAGCCAAGTATCCGGGGGAACCTACGAGCAGTACTTC. This codes for CASSQVSGGTYEQYF.

This clonotype was picked up a small number of times. This chain uses TRBV7-9 with TRBJ2-7; D is undetermined. The germline V gene encodes CDR1 SEHNR and CDR2 FQNEAQ (reference sequence). Trimming removed 5 bases at V and 2 bases at J, with 13 bases between. The CDR3 is made up of 14 amino acids. Here the CDR3 reads CASSPAMIAYEQYF. CDR3 nucleotides: TGTGCCAGCAGCCCCGCCATGATAGCCTACGAGCAGTACTTC.

The sample holds a few counts of this clonotype. For the CDR3, the DNA is TGTGCCAGCAGTTCACCCGGGGACAGGAGACTCTATGGCTACACCTTC. It yields the protein CASSSPGDRRLYGYTF. The chain recombines TRBV12-3 or TRBV12-4 with TRBJ1-2; 8 bases match TRBD1. The CDR3 spans 16 residues. With 4 bases clipped from V and 4 bases from J, the junction kept 11 bases outside the gene matches.

This clonotype was seen once. The CDR3 loop is CASSRDPGWEKLFF. The DNA of the CDR3 is TGTGCCAGCAGCCGGGACCCAGGATGGGAAAAACTGTTTTTT. The chain combines TRBV7-9 with TRBJ1-4, with TRBD1 as a possible D gene (5 bases). Deletions cut 5 bases from V and 8 bases from J, with 15 bases between. Germline CDR1 and CDR2: SEHNR and FQNEAQ (reference sequence). The CDR3 is made up of 14 amino acids.

This clonotype was seen a handful of times. The V call is TRBV5-4, the J call TRBJ2-7; 7 positions match TRBD1. CDR1 SGHNT and CDR2 YYREEE come from the germline V gene (reference sequence). The CDR3 is 13 residues long. After removal of 6 bases from V and 3 bases from J, the junction contained 6 bases not matched to a gene. Here the CDR3 DNA reads TGTGCCAGCATGGGACAGTCACACTACGAGCAGTACTTC. This codes for CASMGQSHYEQYF.

The chain links TRBV6-2 or TRBV6-3 to TRBJ1-1, with D hard to call. The CDR3 contains 12 residues. Deletions cut 0 bases from V and 3 bases from J, with 2 bases between. Germline CDR1 MNHEY, CDR2 SVGEGT. The CDR3, as DNA: TGTGCCAGCAGTTACTCGTACACTGAAGCTTTCTTT. This encodes CASSYSYTEAFF.

The chain has TRBV12-3 or TRBV12-4 and TRBJ2-1; unclear D gene. This CDR3 comprises 17 residues. The ends were cut back, 8 bases at V and 0 bases at J, with 20 bases in the middle. CDR3 DNA: TGTGCCAGCCATCTCTCGGTGGGCATTACCTCCTACAATGAGCAGTTCTTC. It encodes CASHLSVGITSYNEQFF.

This clonotype was recorded many times. The CDR3 DNA reads TGTGCCAGCAGTTCAGGGGGCTCGGGCAATGAGCAGTTCTTC. Its protein product is CASSSGGSGNEQFF. The V call is TRBV28, the J call TRBJ2-1, with 8 bases identical to TRBD1. The length of the CDR3 is 14 residues. The germline CDR1 and CDR2 sequences are MDHEN and SYDVKM. J was trimmed by 6 bases and V by 4 bases; bases with no gene match: 5.

V and J are TRBV7-2 and TRBJ2-5, with D maybe TRBD1 (7 bases). Trimming took 3 bases from V and 4 from J, leaving 21 bases between them. The V gene's germline CDR1 is SGHTA and CDR2 FQGNSA. The CDR3 length is 17 residues. CDR3 coding DNA: TGTGCCAGCAGCTTCGGAGCATCAGGGGGGCCCAGAGAGACCCAGTACTTC. Amino acid sequence: CASSFGASGGPRETQYF. The full variable domain, rest sourced from reference TRBV7-2 and TRBJ2-5, is GAGVSQSPSNKVTEKGKDVELRCDPISGHTALYWYRQSLGQGLEFLIYFQGNSAPDKSGLPSDRFSAERTGGSVSTLTIQRTQQEDSAVYLCASSFGASGGPRETQYFGPGTRLLVL.

The gene calls are TRBV20-1 and TRBJ1-2; D remains unclear. With 1 base removed from V and 6 bases from J, the gap between germline ends came to 12 bases. Germline V gene data show CDR1 as DFQATT and CDR2 as SNEGSKA (reference sequence). The CDR3 extends over 13 amino acids. The CDR3 loop reads CSARGKRANGYTF. The CDR3 bases are TGCAGTGCTAGAGGGAAACGGGCCAATGGCTACACCTTC.

Only a few counts were recorded for this clonotype. V gene TRBV7-6 combines with J gene TRBJ1-1, with 9 bases that match TRBD1. Trimming at V came to 4 bases and at J to 5 bases, leaving 11 bases not matched to a gene. This CDR3 comprises 16 residues. The germline V gene has CDR1 SGHVS and CDR2 FNYEAQ. CDR3 bases: TGTGCCAGCAGCTCCCTACTGGGACAGGGTGAAACTGAAGCTTTCTTT. As protein: CASSSLLGQGETEAFF.

Only a few counts were recorded for this clonotype. The genes are TRBV7-9 and TRBJ2-6; D call uncertain. The germline V gene encodes CDR1 SEHNR and CDR2 FQNEAQ (reference sequence). Trimming shortened V by 1 base and J by 0 bases, and 4 bases separated the two germline ends. The CDR3 is made up of 15 amino acids. CDR3 DNA: TGTGCCAGCAGCTTAGGGGGCTCTGGGGCCAACGTCCTGACTTTC. Its protein product is CASSLGGSGANVLTF.

The chain couples TRBV7-9 to TRBJ2-2; D uncertain. There are 16 residues in the CDR3. Germline V gene data show CDR1 as SEHNR and CDR2 as FQNEAQ (reference sequence). V was shortened by 3 bases and J by 2 bases, with 13 bases between the two germline ends. The CDR3 region is CASSFDKNTNTGELFF. The CDR3 nucleotides read TGTGCCAGCAGCTTTGACAAGAACACTAACACCGGGGAGCTGTTTTTT. The full variable domain, rest sourced from reference TRBV7-9 and TRBJ2-2, is DTGVSQNPRHKITKRGQNVTFRCDPISEHNRLYWYRQTLGQGPEFLTYFQNEAQLEKSRLLSDRFSAERPKGSFSTLEIQRTEQGDSAMYLCASSFDKNTNTGELFFGEGSRLTVL.

This rearrangement joins TRBV6-2 or TRBV6-3 to TRBJ2-1, with D perhaps matching TRBD1 (5 bases). CDR1 is MNHEY, CDR2 SVGEGT, per germline. The CDR3 is 15 amino acids. Between the trimmed V and J ends, which lost 2 bases and 2 bases, there was a span of 10 bases. CDR3 nucleotides: TGTGCCAGCAGTTACGCAGGGCTAACCTACAATGAGCAGTTCTTC. As protein: CASSYAGLTYNEQFF.

The rearrangement uses TRBV27 and TRBJ1-6; 7 bases fit TRBD1. CDR1 and CDR2 from the germline V gene are MNHEY and SMNVEV (reference sequence). CDR3 length equals 17 residues. With 4 bases clipped from V and 7 bases from J, the junction kept 13 bases outside the gene matches. The CDR3 coding sequence is TGTGCCAGCAGTTCGGAGCCTCGACAGGGACGAAATTCACCCCTCCACTTT. It encodes CASSSEPRQGRNSPLHF.

A few counts support this clonotype. This rearrangement joins TRBV27 to TRBJ2-7; TRBD1 matches 7 bases. This CDR3 spans 15 amino acids. Germline V CDR1 and CDR2: MNHEY, SMNVEV (reference sequence). V shed 5 bases and J 3 bases; nucleotides not matched to a gene: 10. This chain's CDR3 is CASSPQGKINYEQYF. The CDR3 coding sequence is TGTGCCAGCAGTCCACAGGGGAAGATCAACTACGAGCAGTACTTC.

The chain combines TRBV28 with TRBJ2-7; either TRBD1 or TRBD2 may supply D (5 bases each). With 8 bases removed from V and 2 bases from J, the gap between germline ends came to 10 bases. The CDR3 extends over 12 amino acids. From germline, CDR1 is MDHEN and CDR2 SYDVKM. DNA of the CDR3: TGTGCCAGCGGGACGGTCACCTACGAGCAGTACTTC. Translating gives CASGTVTYEQYF.

This clonotype was counted between two and nine times. This sequence joins TRBV6-2 or TRBV6-3 and TRBJ2-2; tentative D call: TRBD1 (5 bases). The V and J ends lost 4 bases and 3 bases respectively, with 9 bases between them. This CDR3 comprises 14 residues. Germline V gene lookup returns CDR1 MNHEY and CDR2 SVGEGT. The chain's CDR3 is CASSSRVHTGELFF. In DNA, the CDR3 is TGTGCCAGCAGTTCCAGGGTCCACACCGGGGAGCTGTTTTTT.

The chain uses TRBV12-3 or TRBV12-4 and TRBJ2-5; D is perhaps TRBD1 or TRBD2 (6 bases each). V dropped 0 bases and J dropped 1 base, with 12 bases sitting between them. The length of the CDR3 is 16 residues. CDR3 in DNA: TGTGCCAGCAGTTTAGCATGGGGGGCCATCCAAGAGACCCAGTACTTC. This encodes CASSLAWGAIQETQYF.

This clonotype was picked up a small number of times. This rearrangement joins TRBV7-6 to TRBJ1-5; D not resolved. The CDR3 covers 18 residues. Germline lookup yields CDR1 SGHVS and CDR2 FNYEAQ. The V end was cut by 0 bases, the J end by 3 bases, with 18 bases between. The CDR3 loop reads CASSLAPSEGEANQPQHF. CDR3 nucleotide sequence: TGTGCCAGCAGCTTAGCACCCTCCGAGGGAGAAGCCAATCAGCCCCAGCATTTT. Full variable domain (remainder filled in from reference TRBV7-6 and TRBJ1-5): GAGVSQSPRYKVTKRGQDVALRCDPISGHVSLYWYRQALGQGPEFLTYFNYEAQQDKSGLPNDRFSAERPEGSISTLTIQRTEQRDSAMYRCASSLAPSEGEANQPQHFGDGTRLSIL.

V usage is TRBV7-2 and J usage is TRBJ1-2, with D hard to call. CDR1 is SGHTA and CDR2 is FQGNSA in the germline V gene. V was clipped by 7 bases and J by 4 bases, with 19 bases between them. This CDR3 contains 15 residues. The CDR3 DNA follows: TGTGCCAGCACCCCCAAATTTAGACTGACCTATGGCTACACCTTC. It codes for CASTPKFRLTYGYTF.